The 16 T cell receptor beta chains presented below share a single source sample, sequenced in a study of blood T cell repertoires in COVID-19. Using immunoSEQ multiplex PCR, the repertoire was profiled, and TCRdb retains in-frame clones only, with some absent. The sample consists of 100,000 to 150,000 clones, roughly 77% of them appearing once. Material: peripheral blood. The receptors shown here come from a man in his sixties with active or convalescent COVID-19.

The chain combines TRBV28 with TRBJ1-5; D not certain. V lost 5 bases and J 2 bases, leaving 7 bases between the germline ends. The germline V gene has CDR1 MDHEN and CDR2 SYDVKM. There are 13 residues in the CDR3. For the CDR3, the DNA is TGTGCCAGCAGTACCCAGGGCAATCAGCCCCAGCATTTT. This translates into CASSTQGNQPQHF.

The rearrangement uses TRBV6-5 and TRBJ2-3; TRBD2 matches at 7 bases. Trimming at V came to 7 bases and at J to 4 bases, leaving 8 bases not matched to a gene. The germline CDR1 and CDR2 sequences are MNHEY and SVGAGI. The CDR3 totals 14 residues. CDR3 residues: CASNRGLEADTQYF. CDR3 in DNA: TGTGCCAGCAATCGAGGACTAGAGGCAGATACGCAGTATTTT.

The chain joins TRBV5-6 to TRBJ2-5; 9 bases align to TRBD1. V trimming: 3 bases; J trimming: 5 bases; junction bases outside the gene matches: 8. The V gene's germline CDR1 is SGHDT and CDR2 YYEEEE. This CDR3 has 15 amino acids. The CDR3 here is CASSSGWDRDETQYF. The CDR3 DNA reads TGTGCCAGCAGCTCGGGGTGGGACAGGGACGAGACCCAGTACTTC.

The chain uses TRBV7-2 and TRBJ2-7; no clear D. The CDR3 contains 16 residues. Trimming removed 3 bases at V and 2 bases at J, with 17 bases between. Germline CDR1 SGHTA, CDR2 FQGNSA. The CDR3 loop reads CASSLAPYYPPYEQYF. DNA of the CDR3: TGTGCCAGCAGCTTGGCCCCGTACTACCCCCCCTACGAGCAGTACTTC.

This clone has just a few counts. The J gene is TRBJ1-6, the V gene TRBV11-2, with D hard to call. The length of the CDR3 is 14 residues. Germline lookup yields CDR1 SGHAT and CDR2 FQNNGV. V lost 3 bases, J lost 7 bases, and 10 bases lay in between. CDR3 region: CASSFSQRNSPLHF. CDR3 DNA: TGTGCCAGCAGCTTTTCACAGAGAAATTCACCCCTCCACTTT.

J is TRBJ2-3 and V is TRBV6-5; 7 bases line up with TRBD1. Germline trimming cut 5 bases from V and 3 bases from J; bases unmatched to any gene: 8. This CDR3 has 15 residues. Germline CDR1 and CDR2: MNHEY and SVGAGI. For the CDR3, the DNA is TGTGCCAGCAGTAGCTCGGGACAGACGACAGATACGCAGTATTTT. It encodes CASSSSGQTTDTQYF.

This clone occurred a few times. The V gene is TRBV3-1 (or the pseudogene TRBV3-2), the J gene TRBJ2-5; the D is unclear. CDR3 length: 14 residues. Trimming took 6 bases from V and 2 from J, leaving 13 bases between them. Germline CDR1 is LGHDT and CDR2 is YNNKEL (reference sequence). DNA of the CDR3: TGTGCCAGCAGTGTCTCCAGGCAACAAGAGACCCAGTACTTC. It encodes CASSVSRQQETQYF.

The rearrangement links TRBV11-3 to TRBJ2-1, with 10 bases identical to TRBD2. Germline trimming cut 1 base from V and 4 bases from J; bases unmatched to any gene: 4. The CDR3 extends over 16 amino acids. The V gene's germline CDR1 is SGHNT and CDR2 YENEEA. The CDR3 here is CASSLGTSGVYNEQFF. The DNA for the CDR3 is TGTGCCAGCAGCTTAGGAACTAGCGGGGTTTACAATGAGCAGTTCTTC.

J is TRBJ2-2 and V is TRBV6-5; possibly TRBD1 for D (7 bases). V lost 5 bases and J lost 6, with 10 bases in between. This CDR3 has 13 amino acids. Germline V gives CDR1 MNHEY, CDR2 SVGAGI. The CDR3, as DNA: TGTGCCAGCAGTCCAGGGGGGCCCGGGGAGCTGTTTTTT. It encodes CASSPGGPGELFF.

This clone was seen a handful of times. The chain's CDR3 is CSASVGQYEQYF. CDR3 coding DNA: TGCAGCGCCTCGGTTGGTCAATACGAGCAGTACTTC. The chain employs TRBV29-1 and TRBJ2-7; D is ambiguous. In germline, CDR1 is SQVTM, CDR2 ANQGSEA. CDR3 size: 12 residues. V lost 7 bases, J lost 4 bases, and 14 bases lay in between.

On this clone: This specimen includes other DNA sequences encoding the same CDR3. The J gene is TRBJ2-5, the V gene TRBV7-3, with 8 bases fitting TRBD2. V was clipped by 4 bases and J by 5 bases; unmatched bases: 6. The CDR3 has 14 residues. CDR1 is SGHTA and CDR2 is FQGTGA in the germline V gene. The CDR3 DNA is TGTGCCAGCAGCTCCACGGGAGGGGTGGAGACCCAGTACTTC. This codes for CASSSTGGVETQYF.

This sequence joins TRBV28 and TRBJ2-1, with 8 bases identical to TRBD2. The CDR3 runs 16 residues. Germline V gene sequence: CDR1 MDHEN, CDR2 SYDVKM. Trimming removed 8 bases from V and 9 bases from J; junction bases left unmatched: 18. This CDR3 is CASCLVYGAGESEQFF. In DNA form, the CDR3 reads TGTGCCAGCTGCCTAGTATACGGAGCGGGAGAATCTGAGCAGTTCTTC.

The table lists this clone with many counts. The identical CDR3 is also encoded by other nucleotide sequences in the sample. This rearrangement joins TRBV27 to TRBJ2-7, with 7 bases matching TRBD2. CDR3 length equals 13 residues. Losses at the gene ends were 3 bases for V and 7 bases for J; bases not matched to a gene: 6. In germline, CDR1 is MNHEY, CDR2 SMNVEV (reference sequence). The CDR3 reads CASSFTSAGEQYF. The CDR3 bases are TGTGCCAGCAGTTTCACTAGCGCGGGAGAGCAGTACTTC.

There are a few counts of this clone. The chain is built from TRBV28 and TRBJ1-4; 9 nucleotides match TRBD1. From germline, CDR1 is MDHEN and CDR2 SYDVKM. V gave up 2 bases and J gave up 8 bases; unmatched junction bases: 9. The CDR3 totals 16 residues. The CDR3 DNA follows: TGTGCCAGCAGTTTAAGGTCGGGACAGGGCGGGGAAAAACTGTTTTTT. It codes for CASSLRSGQGGEKLFF.

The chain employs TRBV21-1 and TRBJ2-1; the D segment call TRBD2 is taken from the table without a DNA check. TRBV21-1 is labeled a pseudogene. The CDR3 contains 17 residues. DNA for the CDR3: TGTGCCAGCAGCAAAGGTTGGGTAGCGGACGCATACAATGAGCAGTTCTTC. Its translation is CASSKGWVADAYNEQFF.

CDR3 residues: CASRVQGAGGYTF. CDR3 coding DNA: TGCGCCAGCAGGGTACAGGGGGCGGGTGGCTACACCTTC. The chain employs TRBV4-1 and TRBJ1-2, with 9 bases aligning to TRBD1. CDR3 size: 13 residues. The germline gives CDR1 MGHRA, CDR2 YSYEKL. V shed 6 bases and J 7 bases; nucleotides not matched to a gene: 6.